This T cell receptor beta chain derives from a study of T cell repertoires in cytomegalovirus infection. Study-level background: CMV infection together with matching HLA type was indicated by public TCR beta signatures. Study-wide points: The ex vivo response showed dominance by HLA-C-restricted CMV-specific TCR beta clonotypes. The cumulative frequency of public TCR beta families distinguished individuals who carried CMV together with the relevant HLA.

TCRdb passed the reads through MiXCR, listing each CDR3 protein once. The sample records about 460,000 distinct CDR3 sequences, 11% being singletons. The V and J ends lost 2 bases and 10 bases, in that order; junction bases with no gene match: 20. Germline CDR1 is DFQATT and CDR2 is SNEGSKA (reference sequence). There are 17 residues in the CDR3. In regard to this clonotype: Antigen: not known.

This rearrangement joins TRBV20-1 to TRBJ2-1, with TRBD1 matching 7 bases. Input material: PBMCs. This receptor was obtained from a human donor in good health (CMV status not recorded). Some clones in this sample may be carry-over from other donors' samples. The CDR3 sequence: CSARPYPDRDLGREQFF. The CDR3 DNA reads TGCAGTGCTAGACCATACCCCGACAGGGACCTTGGGAGAGAGCAGTTCTTC.